The 19 T cell receptor beta chains reported below all come from one sample, sequenced in a study of blood T cell repertoires in COVID-19. Here immunoSEQ multiplex PCR was the method, and the copy in TCRdb shows in-frame clones only, minus some. The sample consists of about 180,000 clones, 70% to 90% of them appearing once. The sample consisted of peripheral blood. These receptors originate from a man between 18 and 29 years old who had recovered from COVID-19.

This clone was counted a single time. Other DNA sequences from this sample encode an identical CDR3 as well. The chain couples TRBV5-1 to TRBJ2-7; 7 bases align to TRBD1. Looked up from germline, CDR1 is SGHRS and CDR2 is YFSETQ. The CDR3 runs 15 residues. V shed 1 base and J 0 bases; nucleotides not matched to a gene: 4. The CDR3 loop is CASSLTGASSYEQYF. CDR3 coding DNA: TGCGCCAGCAGCTTGACAGGGGCGAGCTCCTACGAGCAGTACTTC.

J is TRBJ1-6 and V is TRBV28; D remains ambiguous. The V and J ends lost 3 bases and 3 bases respectively, with 12 bases between them. The CDR3 covers 16 residues. Germline CDR1 MDHEN, CDR2 SYDVKM. CDR3 sequence: CASSFKGRGYNSPLHF. For the CDR3, the DNA is TGTGCCAGCAGTTTTAAGGGCCGGGGCTATAATTCACCCCTCCACTTT. Full variable domain (remainder filled in from reference TRBV28 and TRBJ1-6): DVKVTQSSRYLVKRTGEKVFLECVQDMDHENMFWYRQDPGLGLRLIYFSYDVKMKEKGDIPEGYSVSREKKERFSLILESASTNQTSMYLCASSFKGRGYNSPLHFGNGTRLTVT.

In its sample, this clone was seen once. This chain connects TRBV6-2 or TRBV6-3 to TRBJ1-1, with D possibly matching TRBD1 (6 bases). The CDR3 covers 14 residues. CDR1 and CDR2 (germline): MNHEY, SVGEGT. V was pared by 4 bases and J by 4 bases, with 13 bases between. The chain's CDR3 is CASSFLLGGTEAFF. The CDR3 DNA reads as TGTGCCAGCAGTTTCCTCCTAGGGGGCACTGAAGCTTTCTTT.

CDR3 DNA sequence: TGTGCCAGCAGCCAAGCGAGCGAGCAGTACTTC. Protein sequence: CASSQASEQYF. The chain combines TRBV14 with TRBJ2-7, with D unclear. The CDR3 runs to 11 residues. Trimming took 1 base from V and 6 from J, leaving 4 bases between them. Germline V lookup: CDR1 SGHDN, CDR2 FVKESK. Based on the CDR3 plus reference TRBV14 and TRBJ2-7, the full variable domain is EAGVTQFPSHSVIEKGQTVTLRCDPISGHDNLYWYRRVMGKEIKFLLHFVKESKQDESGMPNNRFLAERTGGTYSTLKVQPAELEDSGVYFCASSQASEQYFGPGTRLTVT.

The count of this clone is one. This sequence joins TRBV5-5 and TRBJ2-3, with 8 bases fitting TRBD2. Trimming removed 4 bases from V and 4 bases from J; junction bases left unmatched: 8. The CDR3 extends over 15 amino acids. Germline V CDR1 and CDR2: SGHKS, YYEKEE (reference sequence). CDR3 residues: CASSLGGAVADTQYF. CDR3 nucleotide sequence: TGTGCCAGCAGCCTCGGGGGGGCGGTGGCAGATACGCAGTATTTT.

This clone was observed a few times. This chain joins TRBV19 and TRBJ2-2; 7 bases match TRBD1. Germline assignment: CDR1 LNHDA and CDR2 SQIVND (reference sequence). The CDR3 loop spans 14 amino acids. V lost 8 bases, J lost 0 bases, and 3 bases stayed unmatched. For the CDR3, the DNA is TGTGCCAGTCGGGACAGATCGAACACCGGGGAGCTGTTTTTT. Its protein product is CASRDRSNTGELFF.

This chain connects TRBV6-5 to TRBJ2-7, with TRBD1 matching 7 bases. The V and J ends lost 4 bases and 6 bases, in that order; junction bases with no gene match: 12. There are 15 residues in the CDR3. Germline V gene sequence: CDR1 MNHEY, CDR2 SVGAGI. DNA for the CDR3: TGTGCCAGCAGTTCCCACACCGGGACAGTAGGCGAGCAGTACTTC. It is translated as CASSSHTGTVGEQYF.

This chain links TRBV28 with TRBJ2-7; TRBD2 aligns across 10 bases. Germline lookup yields CDR1 MDHEN and CDR2 SYDVKM. V lost 6 bases to trimming and J lost 0 bases; unmatched junction nucleotides: 5. The CDR3 spans 15 residues. CDR3 amino acids: CASSRLAGPSYEQYF. DNA for the CDR3: TGTGCCAGCAGCCGACTAGCGGGCCCCTCCTACGAGCAGTACTTC.

This rearrangement joins TRBV5-8 to TRBJ1-1; D may be TRBD1 (5 bases). Per the germline V gene, CDR1 is SGHTS and CDR2 is YDEGEE. CDR3 length: 16 amino acids. Trimming removed 4 bases from V and 0 bases from J, with 16 bases in between. CDR3 DNA sequence: TGTGCCAGCAGCCGAAGGCTGGGGGGAATGAACACTGAAGCTTTCTTT. It codes for CASSRRLGGMNTEAFF.

V and J are TRBV29-1 and TRBJ1-1; a weak D match, TRBD1 (6 bases). The length of the CDR3 is 15 residues. The germline CDR1 and CDR2 sequences are SQVTM and ANQGSEA. V was trimmed by 5 bases and J by 3 bases, leaving 19 bases between them. The CDR3 region has the DNA TGCAGCGTTTACCCTCGGGGGGCGCAAGACACTGAAGCTTTCTTT. Translated, it gives CSVYPRGAQDTEAFF.

The rearrangement uses TRBV7-2 and TRBJ2-7, with TRBD1 matching 9 bases. The CDR3 is 13 amino acids. V was clipped by 5 bases and J by 4 bases; unmatched bases: 3. From germline, CDR1 is SGHTA and CDR2 FQGNSA. Here the CDR3 reads CASSADRGYEQYF. The CDR3, as DNA: TGTGCCAGCAGCGCGGACAGGGGTTACGAGCAGTACTTC.

The DNA of the CDR3 is TGTGCCAGCAGCTTCCGACAGGGTGGCGACGAGCAGTACTTC. It is translated as CASSFRQGGDEQYF. The chain uses TRBV9 and TRBJ2-7, with 7 bases fitting TRBD1. Germline trimming cut 4 bases from V and 5 bases from J; bases unmatched to any gene: 9. CDR1 is SGDLS, CDR2 YYNGEE, per germline. The CDR3 sequence is 14 residues long.

The J gene is TRBJ2-3, the V gene TRBV19; D possibly corresponds to TRBD1 (6 bases). V dropped 5 bases and J dropped 1 base, with 19 bases sitting between them. The CDR3 is made up of 17 amino acids. Germline CDR1 LNHDA, CDR2 SQIVND (reference sequence). This CDR3 is CASSSTGTFLGTDTQYF. Written as DNA, the CDR3 is TGTGCCAGTAGTTCCACCGGGACATTCCTCGGCACAGATACGCAGTATTTT. Supplemented by reference TRBV19 and TRBJ2-3, the full variable domain reads DGGITQSPKYLFRKEGQNVTLSCEQNLNHDAMYWYRQDPGQGLRLIYYSQIVNDFQKGDIAEGYSVSREKKESFPLTVTSAQKNPTAFYLCASSSTGTFLGTDTQYFGPGTRLTVL.

V gene TRBV10-3 combines with J gene TRBJ2-7; 7 positions agree with TRBD1. The CDR3 contains 12 residues. Germline V CDR1 and CDR2: ENHRY, SYGVKD. The ends lost 6 bases at V and 3 bases at J; junction bases unmatched: 2. CDR3 DNA: TGTGCCATCAGGACAGGGAGCTACGAGCAGTACTTC. This sequence encodes CAIRTGSYEQYF.

The rearrangement links TRBV6-5 to TRBJ2-7, with D possibly matching TRBD1 (6 bases). This CDR3 spans 14 amino acids. Germline loops: CDR1 MNHEY, CDR2 SVGAGI. Trimming left V 6 bases short and J 5 bases short, with 17 bases between. CDR3 in DNA: TGTGCCAGCAGCCGTCTTACAGGGAACAACGAGCAGTACTTC. Translating it yields CASSRLTGNNEQYF.

V is TRBV18 and J is TRBJ2-1; 11 nucleotides match TRBD2. CDR1 is KGHSH and CDR2 is LQKENI in the germline V gene. V lost 2 bases to trimming and J lost 4 bases; unmatched junction nucleotides: 7. The CDR3 has 17 amino acids. The CDR3 nucleotides read TGTGCCAGCTCACCATTACTAGCGGGAGTGTTATACAATGAGCAGTTCTTC. This encodes CASSPLLAGVLYNEQFF.

The V and J genes are TRBV4-1 and TRBJ2-3, with 10 bases lining up with TRBD2. The CDR3 consists of 16 residues. With 1 base clipped from V and 4 bases from J, the junction kept 5 bases outside the gene matches. Per germline, CDR1 MGHRA and CDR2 YSYEKL. CDR3 sequence: CASSQGPSGSPDTQYF. The CDR3 DNA reads TGCGCCAGCAGCCAAGGGCCTAGCGGGAGCCCAGATACGCAGTATTTT.

This clone was seen a few times. The rearrangement joins TRBV19 to TRBJ1-5; 11 bases match TRBD1. There are 15 residues in the CDR3. The V gene's germline CDR1 is LNHDA and CDR2 SQIVND (reference sequence). With V trimmed by 5 bases and J by 2 bases, 2 bases remained unmatched. The DNA for the CDR3 is TGTGCCAGTAGTGGGACAGGGGGTCGCAATCAGCCCCAGCATTTT. Protein product: CASSGTGGRNQPQHF.

V is TRBV4-3 and J is TRBJ1-2, with a weak D call TRBD1 (6 bases). This CDR3 has 14 residues. The V end lost 1 base, the J end lost 4 bases, and 10 bases lay between the germline ends. Germline V CDR1 and CDR2: LGHNA, YSLEER. DNA for the CDR3: TGCGCCAGCAGCCAAGGGCGACAGGCCTATGGCTACACCTTC. Translated: CASSQGRQAYGYTF.